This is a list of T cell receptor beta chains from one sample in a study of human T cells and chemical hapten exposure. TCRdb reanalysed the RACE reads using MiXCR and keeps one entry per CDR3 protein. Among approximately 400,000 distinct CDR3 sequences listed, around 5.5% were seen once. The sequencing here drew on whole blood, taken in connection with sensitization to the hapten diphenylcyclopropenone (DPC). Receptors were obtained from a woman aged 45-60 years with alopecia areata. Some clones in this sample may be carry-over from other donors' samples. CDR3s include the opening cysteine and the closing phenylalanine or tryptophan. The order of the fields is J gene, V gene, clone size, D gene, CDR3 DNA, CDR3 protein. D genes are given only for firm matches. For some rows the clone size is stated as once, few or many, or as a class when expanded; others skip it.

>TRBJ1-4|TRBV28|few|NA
TGTGCCAGCAGTGACCCTCTATGGGGGAGTTATGAAAAACTGTTTTTT
CASSDPLWGSYEKLFF
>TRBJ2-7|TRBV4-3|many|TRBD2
TGCGCCAGCAGACTCGGACTAGCGGGGGTCTACGAGCAGTACTTC
CASRLGLAGVYEQYF
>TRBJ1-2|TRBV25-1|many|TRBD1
TGTGCCAGCAGTGACAGGGGGCCAGGCTATGGCTACACCTTC
CASSDRGPGYGYTF
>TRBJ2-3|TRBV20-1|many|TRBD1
TGCAGTGCTAGAGAGGCCCCGCGACAGGGCGGGCTATATACGCAGTATTTT
CSAREAPRQGGLYTQYF
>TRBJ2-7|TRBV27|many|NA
TGTGCCAGCAGCCCCCTCGGTTCCTACGAGCAGTACTTC
CASSPLGSYEQYF
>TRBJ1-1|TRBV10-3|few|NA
TGTGCCATCAGTGGAGGAGGATCGAACACTGAAGCTTTCTTT
CAISGGGSNTEAFF
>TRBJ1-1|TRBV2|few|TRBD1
TGTGCCAGCAGGGGGACAGTGTCTGAAGCTTTCTTT
CASRGTVSEAFF
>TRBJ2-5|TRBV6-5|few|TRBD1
TGTGCCAGCAGGGACAGGAGGGAGACCCAGTACTTC
CASRDRRETQYF
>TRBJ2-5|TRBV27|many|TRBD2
TGTGCCAGCCGTGGGTCGGGAGGGCCAAGAAAGACCCAGTACTTC
CASRGSGGPRKTQYF
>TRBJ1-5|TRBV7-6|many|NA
TGTGCCAGCAGCTTGAACAGCATAAATCAGCCCCAGCATTTT
CASSLNSINQPQHF
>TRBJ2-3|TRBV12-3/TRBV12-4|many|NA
TGTGCCAGCAGTGGGGGTTGGAGCGCAGTCACAGATACGCAGTATTTT
CASSGGWSAVTDTQYF
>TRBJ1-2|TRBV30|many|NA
TGTGCCTGGAGTTTGCAGGCCGGAGACTACACCTTC
CAWSLQAGDYTF
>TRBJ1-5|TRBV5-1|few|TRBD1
TGCGCCAGCAGCTTGGGGACAGGAAGGGATCAGCCCCAGCATTTT
CASSLGTGRDQPQHF
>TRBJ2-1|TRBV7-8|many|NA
TGTGCCAGCAGCTCCCTCTGGAACAGTTTGGGTGAGCAGTTCTTC
CASSSLWNSLGEQFF
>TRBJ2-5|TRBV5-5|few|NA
TGTGCCAGCAGCCGCGTCAGTACGGGGGAAGAGACCCAGTACTTC
CASSRVSTGEETQYF
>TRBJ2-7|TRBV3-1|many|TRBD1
TGTGCCAGCAGCCAAGCAATTGGGACAGGGTGGTACGAGCAGTACTTC
CASSQAIGTGWYEQYF
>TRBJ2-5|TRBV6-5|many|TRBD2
TGTGCCAGCAGTTTAGCGGGGAGGCTAGAGACCCAGTACTTC
CASSLAGRLETQYF
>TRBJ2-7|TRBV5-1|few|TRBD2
TGCGCCAGCAGCTTGAGTAGCGGGGGCTACTACGAGCAGTACTTC
CASSLSSGGYYEQYF
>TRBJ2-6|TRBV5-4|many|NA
TGTGCCAGCCGACAATTCTCTGGGGCCAACGTCCTGACTTTC
CASRQFSGANVLTF
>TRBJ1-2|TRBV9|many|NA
TGTGCCAGCAGCGTAGTGGCTAACTATGGCTACACCTTC
CASSVVANYGYTF
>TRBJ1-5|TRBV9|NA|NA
TGTGCCAGCAGCCCGGGGGGCCATCAGCCCCAGCATTTT
CASSPGGHQPQHF
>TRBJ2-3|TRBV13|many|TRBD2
TGTGCCAGCAGCTCTGGACTAGCGGGGGGGCCTAGCACAGATACGCAGTATTTT
CASSSGLAGGPSTDTQYF
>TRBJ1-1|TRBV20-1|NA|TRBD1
TGCAGTGCTAGAGTGGGACAGGGGTTAGGTAGGACTGAAGCTTTCTTT
CSARVGQGLGRTEAFF
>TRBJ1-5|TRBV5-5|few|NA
TGTGCCAGCAGCATGGGAGATCAGCCCCAGCATTTT
CASSMGDQPQHF
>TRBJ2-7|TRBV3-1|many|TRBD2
TGTGCCAGCAGCCAAAATAGCGGGCGTGCCTACGAGCAGTACTTC
CASSQNSGRAYEQYF
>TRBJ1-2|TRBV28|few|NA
TGTGCCAGCAGTATAACCCTTTCGACAGACAACTATGGCTACACCTTC
CASSITLSTDNYGYTF
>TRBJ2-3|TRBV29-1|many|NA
TGCAGCGTGGTCCAAAGCACAGATACGCAGTATTTT
CSVVQSTDTQYF
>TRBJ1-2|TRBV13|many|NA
TGTGCCAGCAGCTTAGGCCGGCAGGTTAGCTACACCTTC
CASSLGRQVSYTF
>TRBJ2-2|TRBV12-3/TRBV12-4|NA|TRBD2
TGTGCCAGCAGTCAGACTAGCGGGAGGGCCTTCTATACCGGGGAGCTGTTTTTT
CASSQTSGRAFYTGELFF
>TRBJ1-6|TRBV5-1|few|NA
TGCGCCAGCAGCGCAGGACAGACAAATTCACCCCTCCACTTT
CASSAGQTNSPLHF
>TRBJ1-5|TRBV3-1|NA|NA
TGTGCCAGCAGCCATCCCCAGGGAGGGACATATAGCAATCAGCCCCAGCATTTT
CASSHPQGGTYSNQPQHF
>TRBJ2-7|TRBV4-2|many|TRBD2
TGTGCCAGCAGCCAAGAAGCGGGGGTCTCCTACGAGCAGTACTTC
CASSQEAGVSYEQYF
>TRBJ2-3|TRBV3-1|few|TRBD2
TGTGCCAGCAGCCAGGTTACTAGCGGGACTAGCACAGATACGCAGTATTTT
CASSQVTSGTSTDTQYF
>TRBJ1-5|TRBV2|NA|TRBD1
TGTGCCAGCAGGGCGGACAGGGCTAATAGCAATCAGCCCCAGCATTTT
CASRADRANSNQPQHF
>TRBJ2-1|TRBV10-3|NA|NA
TGTGCCATCAGTGGGGCGAGGTCTGGAAATGAGCAGTTCTTC
CAISGARSGNEQFF
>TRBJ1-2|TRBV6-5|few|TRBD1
TGTGCCAGCAGTTACAACAGGGGTCGCTACACCTTC
CASSYNRGRYTF
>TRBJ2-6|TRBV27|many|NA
TGTGCCAGCAGTTTAGTTTTCTCCTCTGGGGCCAACGTCCTGACTTTC
CASSLVFSSGANVLTF
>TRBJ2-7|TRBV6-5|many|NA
TGTGCCAGCAGTTACTCCCCTCCCTACGAGCAGTACTTC
CASSYSPPYEQYF